This T cell receptor beta chain was captured in a study of shared clonotypes between healthy human individuals (dated by TCRdb to about 2020). Notes on the research overall: The cohort included a few men and a couple of women between 18 and 49 years of age. The study deeply sequenced blood TCR repertoires of roughly five healthy adults to estimate repertoire size and the extent of clonotype sharing between individuals. Each donor's leukapheresis produced roughly between roughly 0.85 and 10 billion PBMCs. For each donor, CD4 naive and CD4 memory were each run on three plates, CD8 naive on two plates, and CD8 memory on one plate. Libraries were prepared and TCR repertoires were sequenced by different laboratories using diverse techniques, in order to increase sequencing depth and limit assay-specific biases.

Findings and caveats that apply to the study as a whole: About 5% of naive CD4, around 3.6% of naive CD8, approximately 2% of memory CD4, and roughly 0.4% of memory CD8 clonotypes were shared across a few donors. Because the study included a small number of donors, the genetic and exposure-history diversity represented was limited. Compared with non-shared clonotypes, clonotypes shared by all four sorted-subset donors had higher generation probabilities. Larger estimated clonotype richness was generally found for naive subsets than for memory subsets. Incomplete sequencing was indicated by rarefaction of sorted-subset datasets, despite the large sequencing depth. Only blood was sampled, and tissue TCR repertoires likely differ from those in blood. Based on pairwise subsampling, the degree of clonotype sharing among donors was expected to be affected by sequencing depth.

Using the deep immunoSEQ assay, multiplex PCR amplified TCR CDR3 regions from genomic DNA. Extracted genomic DNA from each cell subset was distributed evenly across all wells of several immunoSEQ 96-well plates, and each plate was treated as a replicate. For sorted subsets, around 200 ng genomic DNA, equal to some 30,000 T cell genomes, was loaded into each replicate PCR. The purified libraries were quantified using a Qubit 3.0 fluorometer, sized with a Bioanalyzer 2100, and then quantified again using the KAPA Library Quantification kit. Every immunoSEQ 96-well plate was sequenced on a separate single-read 150-cycle Illumina NextSeq 550 flow cell. Turning to the authors' computational methods: The immunoSEQ output contained only junctional sequences without quality scores, so filtering could not match that applied to full-length reads. To assign V/J genes and CDR3, sequences were annotated using PyIR, a Python wrapper for IgBLAST v1.9, with IMGT germline references. Reads were filtered out if the reads had weak V/J assignments (E-value above 1e-6), no CDR3, stop codons, out-of-frame junctions, or ambiguous translated residues. V3J clonotypes were defined as sequences sharing an identical inferred V gene, J gene, and CDR3 amino acid sequence. Percentage overlap between repertoires was computed as shared unique clonotypes divided by the size of the smaller repertoire. Three approaches were used to assess repertoire richness: RTK rarefaction, the Chao1 estimator, and Recon v2.1 estimates of unobserved clonotypes. Generation probabilities were computed with OLGA for all TCRbeta clonotypes obtained by the gDNA method from a few donors. TCRdb carries this immuneACCESS record with in-frame sequences only. Its versions omit some clonotypes, under half of them owing to an unresolved V gene in the studies checked, with the rest unexplained. V, J and clone size are taken as reported in that table, and D and trimming were inferred from the DNA itself. The sample table lists under 850,000 clones, 80% to 95% of them with a count of one. The top ten clonotypes cover approximately 25% of the sample.

In this sample, this clone turned up once. The clone's antigen remains unknown. No qualities accompany the bases; no much larger clone lies one base away. CD8 naive samples were CD45RO-negative cells positively selected for CCR7, giving a CD45RA+CCR7+ population that excluded TemRA cells. Healthy HIV-negative adults with no recently reported acute infections or vaccinations were included as donors. Every donor was a Caucasian adult residing in Nashville, Tennessee, USA. Blood was collected by leukapheresis, and PBMCs were isolated by Ficoll-Histopaque density gradient centrifugation and then cryopreserved in liquid nitrogen vapor phase. Purity and quantity of every magnetically sorted T cell population were checked by analytical flow cytometry. From each sorted fraction, genomic DNA was isolated and quantified by UV absorbance on a Nanodrop 2000c. V sheds 3 bases and J sheds 1 base, leaving 10 bases between their ends. Taken from the germline V gene, the CDR1 and CDR2 loops are MGHRA and YSYEKL. Counted from cysteine to phenylalanine, this CDR3 has 14 amino acids. Kept here is only the CDR3 DNA, which spans 42 bases and is read in frame from base 1.

Recombination connected TRBV4-1 to TRBJ2-7; the D gene remains uncertain. This TCR was recovered from a man under 40 in good health. Material: naive CD8+ T cells sorted from blood. The label giving this sample's cell subset or site can be read as: CD45RA+CCR7+. The nucleotide sequence reads as follows: TGCGCCAGCAGCCATACGGGCAGATCCTACGAGCAGTACTTC. It translates to CASSHTGRSYEQYF.